This entry lists 14 T cell receptor beta chains sequenced from one sample in a study of beta chain features in type 1 diabetes. These receptors' antigens are unknown. Regarding the study as a whole: Shortening that was moderate but significant affected the TCRB CDR3s of Type 1 diabetes patients in all four CD4+ subsets.

Sequenced material consisted of expressed TCRB transcripts (all of the isolated RNA was reverse transcribed). Generated by immunoSEQ multiplex PCR, the TCRdb table keeps only in-frame clones and is missing some. The table has under 300,000 clones, about a sixth seen once. Sequencing used naive CD4+ T cells from blood. These receptors were obtained from a man aged 25 to 40 with type 1 diabetes.

This clone was seen a few times. The chain employs TRBV30 and TRBJ1-2; 8 bases fit TRBD1. Trimming cost V 2 bases and J 8 bases; bases outside gene matches: 10. Germline V CDR1 and CDR2: GTSNPN, SVGIG (reference sequence). This CDR3 comprises 14 residues. The CDR3 DNA is TGTGCCTGGAGTTTGACAGGGGCCTTGGGAGGCTACACCTTC. Translating it yields CAWSLTGALGGYTF.

Only a few counts were recorded for this clone. The chain couples TRBV7-9 to TRBJ2-5; 7 bases are a match to TRBD1. V trimming: 0 bases; J trimming: 4 bases; junction bases outside the gene matches: 11. The CDR3 length is 17 residues. In germline, CDR1 is SEHNR, CDR2 FQNEAQ (reference sequence). CDR3 loop: CASSLAAQGRVVETQYF. As DNA, the CDR3 is TGTGCCAGCAGCTTAGCGGCACAGGGGCGCGTGGTAGAGACCCAGTACTTC.

The chain combines TRBV30 with TRBJ2-7, with a weak D call TRBD2 (7 bases). V was trimmed by 7 bases and J by 6 bases, leaving 22 bases between them. CDR1 and CDR2 from the germline V gene are GTSNPN and SVGIG (reference sequence). The CDR3 runs to 14 residues. CDR3 DNA sequence: TGTGCCTTCCGTTTCGTAGCGGGCAGGGGCGAGCAGTACTTC. This sequence encodes CAFRFVAGRGEQYF.

The rearrangement joins TRBV9 to TRBJ1-1; the D is unclear. V dropped 0 bases and J dropped 1 base, with 4 bases sitting between them. CDR3 length: 13 amino acids. Germline CDR1 SGDLS, CDR2 YYNGEE. The CDR3 loop is CASSVVRNTEAFF. DNA for the CDR3: TGTGCCAGCAGCGTAGTCAGGAACACTGAAGCTTTCTTT. Variable domain in full (rest from reference TRBV9 and TRBJ1-1): DSGVTQTPKHLITATGQRVTLRCSPRSGDLSVYWYQQSLDQGLQFLIQYYNGEERAKGNILERFSAQQFPDLHSELNLSSLELGDSALYFCASSVVRNTEAFFGQGTRLTVV.

The table lists this clone with a few counts. The chain combines TRBV20-1 with TRBJ2-1; D uncertain. CDR3 size: 11 residues. V was clipped by 3 bases and J by 9 bases, with 9 bases between them. The germline V gene has CDR1 DFQATT and CDR2 SNEGSKA (reference sequence). As DNA, the CDR3 is TGCAGTGCTAGTGGGCGAAGTGAGCAGTTCTTC. Its protein product is CSASGRSEQFF.

This clone was recorded a few times. This chain joins TRBV5-1 and TRBJ2-1, with D uncertain. There are 11 residues in the CDR3. Trimming shortened V by 0 bases and J by 14 bases, and 9 bases separated the two germline ends. CDR1 SGHRS and CDR2 YFSETQ come from the germline V gene. CDR3 sequence (DNA): TGCGCCAGCAGCTTGGGATCCGTAGAGTTCTTC. This codes for CASSLGSVEFF.

The chain links TRBV18 to TRBJ2-1, with D unresolved. Germline lookup yields CDR1 KGHSH and CDR2 LQKENI. The CDR3 is made up of 13 amino acids. Trimming left V 4 bases short and J 9 bases short, with 13 bases between. The CDR3 nucleotides read TGTGCCAGCTCACTCCCGGCAGCTCGTGAGCAGTTCTTC. The encoded protein is CASSLPAAREQFF.

This clone occurred a few times. The chain combines TRBV29-1 with TRBJ2-2; weak D call: TRBD2 (6 bases). V shed 6 bases and J shed 5 bases, with 16 bases lying between them. The CDR3 loop spans 14 amino acids. CDR1 SQVTM and CDR2 ANQGSEA come from the germline V gene. The CDR3 nucleotides read TGCAGCGTGCTGCGGGGCACAAGGACCGGGGAGCTGTTTTTT. Amino acids: CSVLRGTRTGELFF.

V is TRBV29-1 and J is TRBJ2-5, with D tentatively TRBD2 (5 bases). Germline CDR1 SQVTM, CDR2 ANQGSEA. V was cut by 6 bases and J by 5 bases, with 10 bases left in between. The CDR3 extends over 11 amino acids. CDR3 loop: CSVQRAETQYF. The CDR3 DNA follows: TGCAGCGTCCAGAGGGCTGAGACCCAGTACTTC.

J is TRBJ2-5 and V is TRBV29-1, with 10 bases identical to TRBD1. This CDR3 is 16 amino acids long. The germline gives CDR1 SQVTM, CDR2 ANQGSEA. Trimming removed 1 base from V and 3 bases from J; junction bases left unmatched: 8. CDR3 bases: TGCAGCGTTGAAGGGACGACAGGGGGCACGGAAGAGACCCAGTACTTC. This encodes CSVEGTTGGTEETQYF.

This chain connects TRBV20-1 to TRBJ2-1, with D perhaps TRBD2 (6 bases). The ends were cut back, 5 bases at V and 7 bases at J, with 9 bases in the middle. CDR3 length equals 11 residues. Germline V gene lookup returns CDR1 DFQATT and CDR2 SNEGSKA (reference sequence). CDR3 sequence: CSALRGNEQFF. Here the CDR3 DNA reads TGCAGTGCTTTACGGGGGAATGAGCAGTTCTTC.

The J gene is TRBJ1-1, the V gene TRBV5-6; D is unresolved. Germline V lookup: CDR1 SGHDT, CDR2 YYEEEE. CDR3 size: 15 residues. Deletions cut 0 bases from V and 0 bases from J, with 9 bases between. The CDR3 region is CASSLVRKMNTEAFF. In DNA form, the CDR3 reads TGTGCCAGCAGCTTGGTTAGGAAAATGAACACTGAAGCTTTCTTT. Full variable domain (remainder filled in from reference TRBV5-6 and TRBJ1-1): DAGVTQSPTHLIKTRGQQVTLRCSPKSGHDTVSWYQQALGQGPQFIFQYYEEEERQRGNFPDRFSGHQFPNYSSELNVNALLLGDSALYLCASSLVRKMNTEAFFGQGTRLTVV.

This clone turned up a few times. The chain combines TRBV11-2 with TRBJ1-1; D might be TRBD1 (6 bases). This CDR3 is 14 amino acids long. The germline V and J ends were trimmed by 6 bases and 1 base, with 12 bases remaining between them. Germline lookup yields CDR1 SGHAT and CDR2 FQNNGV. CDR3 sequence: CASSRTARNTEAFF. The CDR3 coding sequence is TGTGCCAGCAGTCGGACAGCCCGGAACACTGAAGCTTTCTTT.

Only a few counts were recorded for this clone. This sequence joins TRBV29-1 and TRBJ1-2, with TRBD1 matching 9 bases. Per the germline V gene, CDR1 is SQVTM and CDR2 is ANQGSEA. V was clipped by 4 bases and J by 5 bases; unmatched bases: 5. The CDR3 is made up of 13 amino acids. CDR3 amino acids: CSVADGQGYGYTF. Written as DNA, the CDR3 is TGCAGCGTTGCTGATGGACAGGGGTATGGCTACACCTTC. The variable domain in full, completed from reference TRBV29-1 and TRBJ1-2, reads SAVISQKPSRDICQRGTSLTIQCQVDSQVTMMFWYRQQPGQSLTLIATANQGSEATYESGFVIDKFPISRPNLTFSTLTVSNMSPEDSSIYLCSVADGQGYGYTFGSGTRLTVV.